The 21 T cell receptor beta chains below were found in one sample sequenced in a study of patients and donors after allogeneic stem cell transplantation. TCRdb recomputed calls from the RT-PCR reads with MiXCR, one row per CDR3 protein. The sample lists over 150,000 distinct CDR3 sequences; 30% were seen once. The sequenced material came from blood, either unsorted or a sorted T cell fraction (not recorded which). All receptors come from a human donor who was either an allogeneic HSCT recipient or a stem cell or donor lymphocyte infusion donor (not recorded which). It is not recorded whose cells these are; they may come from a transplant donor.

This clonotype has just a few counts. This chain uses TRBV7-9 with TRBJ1-4; unclear D gene. Deletions cut 2 bases from V and 2 bases from J, with 9 bases between. This CDR3 is 15 amino acids long. Per the germline V gene, CDR1 is SEHNR and CDR2 is FQNEAQ (reference sequence). CDR3 sequence reads: CASSLRQATNEKLFF. The CDR3 coding sequence is TGTGCCAGCAGCTTACGGCAGGCGACTAATGAAAAACTGTTTTTT. The full variable domain, with the rest looked up from reference TRBV7-9 and TRBJ1-4, is DTGVSQNPRHKITKRGQNVTFRCDPISEHNRLYWYRQTLGQGPEFLTYFQNEAQLEKSRLLSDRFSAERPKGSFSTLEIQRTEQGDSAMYLCASSLRQATNEKLFFGSGTQLSVL.

This clonotype was observed at least ten times. The chain links TRBV2 to TRBJ1-4, with D possibly being TRBD1 (6 bases). The CDR3 spans 16 residues. V was cut by 3 bases and J by 5 bases, with 16 bases left in between. Per germline, CDR1 SNHLY and CDR2 FYNNEI. CDR3 sequence reads: CASSDAQGRLNEKLFF. CDR3 sequence (DNA): TGTGCCAGCAGTGACGCACAGGGAAGGCTCAATGAAAAACTGTTTTTT.

The chain links TRBV12-3 or TRBV12-4 to TRBJ2-7; TRBD1 is a possible D gene (5 bases). V lost 5 bases to trimming and J lost 2 bases, with 13 bases between them. The CDR3 has 14 amino acids. The CDR3 spells CASSPTAGPYEQYF. The DNA for the CDR3 is TGTGCCAGCAGTCCGACAGCTGGGCCCTACGAGCAGTACTTC.

The J gene is TRBJ1-1, the V gene TRBV5-1; D might be TRBD1 (5 bases). The V and J ends lost 4 bases and 5 bases respectively, with 15 bases between them. This CDR3 contains 14 residues. The germline gives CDR1 SGHRS, CDR2 YFSETQ. The CDR3 protein is CASSGDSGGTEAFF. DNA of the CDR3: TGCGCCAGCAGCGGAGACAGCGGCGGGACTGAAGCTTTCTTT.

The rearrangement links TRBV6-5 to TRBJ2-4; maybe TRBD1 (6 bases). Per the germline V gene, CDR1 is MNHEY and CDR2 is SVGAGI. V gave up 2 bases and J gave up 2 bases, with 13 bases separating them. There are 16 residues in the CDR3. CDR3 bases: TGTGCCAGCAGTTACGGCAGGGGCTCATCCAAAAACATTCAGTACTTC. Its protein product is CASSYGRGSSKNIQYF.

A few counts support this clonotype. The V call is TRBV20-1, the J call TRBJ2-3, with D possibly being TRBD1 (7 bases). V dropped 6 bases and J dropped 3 bases, with 16 bases sitting between them. The germline gives CDR1 DFQATT, CDR2 SNEGSKA (reference sequence). The CDR3 loop spans 14 amino acids. The CDR3 protein is CSAPLQGGTDTQYF. As DNA, the CDR3 is TGCAGTGCGCCCCTGCAGGGGGGTACAGATACGCAGTATTTT.

This chain joins TRBV7-3 and TRBJ2-3; D remains unclear. V was trimmed by 4 bases and J by 4 bases, leaving 12 bases between them. Per germline, CDR1 SGHTA and CDR2 FQGTGA. The CDR3 has 14 residues. The CDR3 DNA is TGTGCCAGCAGCTCGACAAAATGGGCAGATACGCAGTATTTT. It translates to CASSSTKWADTQYF.

This clonotype appeared a few times. This rearrangement joins TRBV18 to TRBJ1-6, with TRBD1 as a possible D gene (5 bases). The CDR3 runs to 15 residues. Germline V gives CDR1 KGHSH, CDR2 LQKENI. The ends were cut back, 3 bases at V and 5 bases at J, with 11 bases in the middle. The CDR3 loop reads CASSPGTPDNSPLHF. In nucleotides, the CDR3 is TGTGCCAGCTCACCCGGGACTCCCGATAATTCACCCCTCCACTTT.

The table lists this clonotype with a few counts. This chain joins TRBV10-3 and TRBJ2-7; D is tentatively TRBD1 or TRBD2 (5 bases each). The CDR3 sequence is 12 residues long. Germline V gene data show CDR1 as ENHRY and CDR2 as SYGVKD. V was trimmed by 6 bases and J by 0 bases, leaving 6 bases between them. This CDR3 is CAIRGVSYEQYF. The CDR3 coding sequence is TGTGCCATCAGGGGGGTCTCCTACGAGCAGTACTTC.

The chain joins TRBV29-1 to TRBJ1-1; D is possibly TRBD1 (6 bases). Germline CDR1 SQVTM, CDR2 ANQGSEA. CDR3 size: 15 residues. The V gene lost 3 bases and the J gene lost 3 bases, with 17 bases spanning the gap. CDR3 protein: CSVEKEGGKDTEAFF. CDR3 sequence (DNA): TGCAGCGTTGAGAAGGAGGGGGGAAAAGACACTGAAGCTTTCTTT.

The chain joins TRBV5-1 to TRBJ2-5; 10 nucleotides align to TRBD2. Germline assignment: CDR1 SGHRS and CDR2 YFSETQ. This CDR3 contains 14 residues. The junction had 4 bases not matched to a gene; V was cut back by 4 bases and J by 4 bases. The CDR3 region has the DNA TGCGCCAGCAGCCCCGTAGCGGGAGGAGAGACCCAGTACTTC. This encodes CASSPVAGGETQYF.

This clonotype was recorded at least ten times. V and J are TRBV27 and TRBJ2-7; D gene ambiguous. The CDR3 length is 13 residues. The germline V gene encodes CDR1 MNHEY and CDR2 SMNVEV (reference sequence). V was clipped by 4 bases and J by 5 bases, with 12 bases between them. The CDR3 is CASSSPGPNEQYF. In DNA, the CDR3 is TGTGCCAGCAGTTCGCCCGGCCCCAACGAGCAGTACTTC.

This clonotype was counted a few times. This chain links TRBV7-3 with TRBJ1-2; TRBD1 might be the D (6 bases). Trimming stripped 5 bases from V and 4 bases from J, with 11 bases between. The CDR3 loop spans 13 amino acids. In germline, CDR1 is SGHTA, CDR2 FQGTGA. CDR3 sequence: CASSPGTSYGYTF. The CDR3 DNA follows: TGTGCCAGCAGCCCCGGGACAAGCTATGGCTACACCTTC.

The chain has TRBV9 and TRBJ2-7; 9 bases match TRBD2. The CDR3 sequence is 18 residues long. Germline lookup yields CDR1 SGDLS and CDR2 YYNGEE. V lost 0 bases and J lost 2; bases outside the gene matches: 12. The CDR3 reads CASSVGLAGLPGTYEQYF. The CDR3 bases are TGTGCCAGCAGCGTAGGCCTAGCGGGACTTCCCGGGACCTACGAGCAGTACTTC.

This clonotype was counted many times. The rearrangement joins TRBV5-4 to TRBJ1-5; no clear D. The CDR3 consists of 12 residues. V was clipped by 3 bases and J by 4 bases, with 5 bases between them. Germline assignment: CDR1 SGHNT and CDR2 YYREEE (reference sequence). CDR3: CASSSGNQPQHF. Here the CDR3 DNA reads TGTGCCAGCAGCTCGGGGAATCAGCCCCAGCATTTT.

The chain carries TRBV5-1 and TRBJ2-4, with D unclear. The V gene's germline CDR1 is SGHRS and CDR2 YFSETQ. CDR3 length equals 15 residues. The germline V and J ends were trimmed by 0 bases and 9 bases, with 16 bases remaining between them. The CDR3 loop is CASSLAGNSGRIQYF. Here the CDR3 DNA reads TGCGCCAGCAGCTTGGCCGGTAATTCCGGGCGCATTCAGTACTTC.

This chain joins TRBV9 and TRBJ2-1, with 10 bases fitting TRBD2. V lost 5 bases to trimming and J lost 5 bases; unmatched junction nucleotides: 16. CDR1 SGDLS and CDR2 YYNGEE come from the germline V gene. The CDR3 is 18 residues long. The CDR3 protein is CASRSGTSAWRMDNEQFF. In DNA, the CDR3 is TGTGCCAGCAGGTCCGGGACTAGCGCCTGGCGGATGGACAATGAGCAGTTCTTC. The variable domain in full, with the rest retrieved from reference TRBV9 and TRBJ2-1, is DSGVTQTPKHLITATGQRVTLRCSPRSGDLSVYWYQQSLDQGLQFLIQYYNGEERAKGNILERFSAQQFPDLHSELNLSSLELGDSALYFCASRSGTSAWRMDNEQFFGPGTRLTVL.

V gene TRBV30 combines with J gene TRBJ2-2; no definite D call. The CDR3 consists of 13 residues. The germline V gene encodes CDR1 GTSNPN and CDR2 SVGIG (reference sequence). The germline V and J ends were trimmed by 0 bases and 3 bases, with 5 bases remaining between them. In nucleotides, the CDR3 is TGTGCCTGGAGTGTTTACGACACCGGGGAGCTGTTTTTT. Its translation is CAWSVYDTGELFF.

This clonotype was picked up a small number of times. The chain recombines TRBV28 with TRBJ1-2; 7 bases are a match to TRBD1. The CDR3 spans 12 residues. Germline V gene sequence: CDR1 MDHEN, CDR2 SYDVKM. Trimming cost V 4 bases and J 8 bases; bases outside gene matches: 4. The CDR3 DNA is TGTGCCAGCAGTTCCCAGGGGGTGGGCTACACCTTC. As protein: CASSSQGVGYTF.

This clonotype was counted at least ten times. The gene calls are TRBV4-1 and TRBJ1-6; a possible D gene is TRBD1 (5 bases). CDR1 is MGHRA, CDR2 YSYEKL, per germline. The CDR3 spans 14 residues. The V and J ends lost 1 base and 14 bases respectively, with 15 bases between them. CDR3: CASSQGAGSLSLHF. CDR3 coding DNA: TGCGCCAGCAGCCAAGGGGCAGGGTCTCTATCCCTCCACTTT.

The J gene is TRBJ1-5, the V gene TRBV7-2; D is unresolved. CDR1 and CDR2 from the germline V gene are SGHTA and FQGNSA. The CDR3 is 16 residues long. V lost 6 bases and J lost 1, with 16 bases in between. As DNA, the CDR3 is TGTGCCAGCAGTTACTACTCGGGCCAAAGCAATCAGCCCCAGCATTTT. The encoded protein is CASSYYSGQSNQPQHF.